This TCR beta chain was identified in a study of cytomegalovirus exposure and HLA in healthy donors. Study outcomes and limitations: Several of the most significant clusters appeared linked to common viral pathogens, based on a later analysis. Per a later analysis, 15,000 to 20,000 TCR beta sequences showed association with HLA alleles at 0.05 false discovery rate. Within an earlier analysis, most TCR beta V segments proved productive either about 90% or about 30% of the time.

On this clone: Antigen: not known.

The PCR was carried out with 60 Vbeta primers and 13 Jbeta primers. Data came from immunoSEQ multiplex PCR; TCRdb stores just in-frame clones and leaves some out. The sample lists about 35,000 clones; approximately 80% were seen once. V was pared by 7 bases and J by 1 base, with 7 bases between. Germline V lookup: CDR1 LNHDA, CDR2 SQIVND (reference sequence). This CDR3 has 12 residues. The TCR originated in a male donor in good health and CMV-seronegative. The rearrangement uses TRBV19 and TRBJ1-1; D gene uncertain. Sequenced input: PBMCs. Here the CDR3 reads CASTFGNTEAFF. CDR3 sequence (DNA): TGTGCCAGTACCTTCGGGAACACTGAAGCTTTCTTT.